This TCR beta chain was sequenced during a study of T cell changes during pregnancy in multiple sclerosis. TCRdb's table, derived via immunoSEQ multiplex PCR, lists solely in-frame clones and lacks some. The sample records 70,000 or so clones, 92% being singletons. Germline CDR1 is SGHRS and CDR2 is YFSETQ. The germline V and J ends were trimmed by 4 bases and 1 base, with 20 bases remaining between them. The CDR3 loop spans 17 amino acids. The J gene is TRBJ1-1, the V gene TRBV5-1, with D maybe TRBD1 (6 bases). The clonotype was recovered from a female donor with multiple sclerosis, enrolled in a pregnancy study. The sequencing used CD4+ T cells from peripheral blood mononuclear cells, collected after pregnancy. Here the CDR3 reads CASSLAQGWKGNTEAFF. CDR3 nucleotides: TGCGCCAGCAGCCTGGCACAGGGTTGGAAGGGGAACACTGAAGCTTTCTTT. Filled out from reference TRBV5-1 and TRBJ1-1, the complete variable domain reads KAGVTQTPRYLIKTRGQQVTLSCSPISGHRSVSWYQQTPGQGLQFLFEYFSETQRNKGNFPGRFSGRQFSNSRSEMNVSTLELGDSALYLCASSLAQGWKGNTEAFFGQGTRLTVV.